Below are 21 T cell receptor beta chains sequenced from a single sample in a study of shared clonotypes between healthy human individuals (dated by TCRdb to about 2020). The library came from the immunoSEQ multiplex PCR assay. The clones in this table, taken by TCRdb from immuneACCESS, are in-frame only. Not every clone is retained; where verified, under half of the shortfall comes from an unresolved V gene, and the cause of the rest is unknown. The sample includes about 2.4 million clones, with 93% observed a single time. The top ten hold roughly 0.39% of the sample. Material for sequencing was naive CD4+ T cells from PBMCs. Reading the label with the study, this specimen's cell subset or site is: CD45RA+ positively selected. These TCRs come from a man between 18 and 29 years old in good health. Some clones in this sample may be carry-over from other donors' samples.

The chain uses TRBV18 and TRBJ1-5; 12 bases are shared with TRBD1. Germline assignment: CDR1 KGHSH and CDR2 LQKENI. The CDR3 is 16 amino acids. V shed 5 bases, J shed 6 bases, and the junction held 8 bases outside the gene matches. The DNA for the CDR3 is TGTGCCAGCTCAGGGGGACAGGGGGCGGTAGGTCAGCCCCAGCATTTT. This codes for CASSGGQGAVGQPQHF.

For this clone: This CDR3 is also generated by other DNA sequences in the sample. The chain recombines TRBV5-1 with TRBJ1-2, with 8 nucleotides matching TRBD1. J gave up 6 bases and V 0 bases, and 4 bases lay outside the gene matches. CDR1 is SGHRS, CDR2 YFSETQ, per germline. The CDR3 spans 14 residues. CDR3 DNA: TGCGCCAGCAGCTTGGGACAGGGGAGAAATGGCTACACCTTC. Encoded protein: CASSLGQGRNGYTF.

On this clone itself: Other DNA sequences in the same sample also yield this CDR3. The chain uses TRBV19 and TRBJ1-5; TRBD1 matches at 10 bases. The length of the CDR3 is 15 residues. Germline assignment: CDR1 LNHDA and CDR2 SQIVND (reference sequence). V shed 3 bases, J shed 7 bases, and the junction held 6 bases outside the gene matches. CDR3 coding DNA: TGTGCCAGTAGTATTAGGACAGGGGGAGGACAGCCCCAGCATTTT. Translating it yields CASSIRTGGGQPQHF.

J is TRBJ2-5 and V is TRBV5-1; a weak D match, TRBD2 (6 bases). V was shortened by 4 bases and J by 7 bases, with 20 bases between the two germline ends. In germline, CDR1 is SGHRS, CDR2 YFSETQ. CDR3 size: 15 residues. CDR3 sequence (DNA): TGCGCCAGCAGCCAAAATACCGGGACTGTGGCGACCCAGTACTTC. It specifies CASSQNTGTVATQYF.

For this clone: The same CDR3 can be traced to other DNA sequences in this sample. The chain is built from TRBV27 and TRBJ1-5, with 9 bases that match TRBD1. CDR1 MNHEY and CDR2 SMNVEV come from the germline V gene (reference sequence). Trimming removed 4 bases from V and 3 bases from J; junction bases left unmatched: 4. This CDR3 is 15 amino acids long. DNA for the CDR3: TGTGCCAGCAGTTCAGGACAGGGGATCAATCAGCCCCAGCATTTT. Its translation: CASSSGQGINQPQHF.

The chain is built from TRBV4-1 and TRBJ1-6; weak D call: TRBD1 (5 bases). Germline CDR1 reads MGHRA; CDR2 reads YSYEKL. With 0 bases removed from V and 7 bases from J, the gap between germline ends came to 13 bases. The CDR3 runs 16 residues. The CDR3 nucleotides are TGCGCCAGCAGCCAAGAAAAGGGACGGGAAAATTCACCCCTCCACTTT. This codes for CASSQEKGRENSPLHF.

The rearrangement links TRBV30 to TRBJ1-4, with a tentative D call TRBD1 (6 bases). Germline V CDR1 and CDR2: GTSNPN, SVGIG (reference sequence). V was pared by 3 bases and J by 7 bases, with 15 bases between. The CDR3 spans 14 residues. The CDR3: CAWRIRGGGEKLFF. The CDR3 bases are TGTGCCTGGAGAATTAGGGGGGGAGGTGAAAAACTGTTTTTT.

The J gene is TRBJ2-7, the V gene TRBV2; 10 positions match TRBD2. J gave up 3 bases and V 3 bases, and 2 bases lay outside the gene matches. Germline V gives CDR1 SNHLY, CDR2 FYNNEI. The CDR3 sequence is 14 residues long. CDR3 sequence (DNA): TGTGCCAGCAGTGAGTTAGCGGGAGGCTACGAGCAGTACTTC. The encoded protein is CASSELAGGYEQYF.

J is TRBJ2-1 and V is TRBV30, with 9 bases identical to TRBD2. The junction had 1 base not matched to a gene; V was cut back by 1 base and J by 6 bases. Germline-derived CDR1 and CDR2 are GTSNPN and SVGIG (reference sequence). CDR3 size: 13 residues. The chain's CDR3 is CAWSGAGGNEQFF. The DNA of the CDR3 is TGTGCCTGGAGTGGAGCGGGAGGCAATGAGCAGTTCTTC.

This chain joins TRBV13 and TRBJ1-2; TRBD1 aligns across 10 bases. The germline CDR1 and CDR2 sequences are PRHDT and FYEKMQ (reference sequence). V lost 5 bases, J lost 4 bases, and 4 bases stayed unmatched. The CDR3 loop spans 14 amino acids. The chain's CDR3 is CASSGGQGRYGYTF. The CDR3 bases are TGTGCCAGCAGCGGGGGACAGGGGCGCTATGGCTACACCTTC.

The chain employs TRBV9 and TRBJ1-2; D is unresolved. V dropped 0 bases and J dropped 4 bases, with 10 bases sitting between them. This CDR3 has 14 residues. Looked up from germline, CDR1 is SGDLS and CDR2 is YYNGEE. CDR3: CASSVGYTGYGYTF. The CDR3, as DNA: TGTGCCAGCAGCGTAGGGTATACGGGCTATGGCTACACCTTC. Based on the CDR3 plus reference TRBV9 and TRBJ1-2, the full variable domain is DSGVTQTPKHLITATGQRVTLRCSPRSGDLSVYWYQQSLDQGLQFLIQYYNGEERAKGNILERFSAQQFPDLHSELNLSSLELGDSALYFCASSVGYTGYGYTFGSGTRLTVV.

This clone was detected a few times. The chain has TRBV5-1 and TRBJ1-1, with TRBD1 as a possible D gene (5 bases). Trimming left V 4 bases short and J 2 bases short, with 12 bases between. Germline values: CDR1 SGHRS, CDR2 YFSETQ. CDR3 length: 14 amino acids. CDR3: CASSEGPGNTEAFF. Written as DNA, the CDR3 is TGCGCCAGCAGCGAGGGACCGGGAAACACTGAAGCTTTCTTT.

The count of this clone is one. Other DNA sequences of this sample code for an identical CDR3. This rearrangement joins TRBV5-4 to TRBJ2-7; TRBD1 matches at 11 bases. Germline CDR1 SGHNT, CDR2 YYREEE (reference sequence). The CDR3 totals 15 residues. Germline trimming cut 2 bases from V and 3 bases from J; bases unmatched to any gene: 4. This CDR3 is CASSLRDRGNYEQYF. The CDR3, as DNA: TGTGCCAGCAGCTTAAGGGACAGGGGGAACTACGAGCAGTACTTC.

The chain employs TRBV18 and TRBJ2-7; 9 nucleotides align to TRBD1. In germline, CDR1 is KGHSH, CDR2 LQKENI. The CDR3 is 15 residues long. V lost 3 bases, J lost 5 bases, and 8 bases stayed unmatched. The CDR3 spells CASSPSGQGFHEQYF. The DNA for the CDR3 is TGTGCCAGCTCACCGTCGGGACAGGGATTCCACGAGCAGTACTTC.

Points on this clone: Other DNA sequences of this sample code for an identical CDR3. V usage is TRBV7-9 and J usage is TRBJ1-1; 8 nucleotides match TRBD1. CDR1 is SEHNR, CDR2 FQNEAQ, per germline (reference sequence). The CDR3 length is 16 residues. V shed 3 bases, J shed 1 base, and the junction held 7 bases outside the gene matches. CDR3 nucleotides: TGTGCCAGCAGCTTGGGGGCAGGGGGCCCGAACACTGAAGCTTTCTTT. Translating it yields CASSLGAGGPNTEAFF.

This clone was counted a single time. CDR3 DNA: TGTGCCAGCAGCCGGGACACCTCAAAAGGCACAGATACGCAGTATTTT. This encodes CASSRDTSKGTDTQYF. The chain combines TRBV27 with TRBJ2-3; D is possibly TRBD1 (6 bases). CDR1 and CDR2 (germline): MNHEY, SMNVEV (reference sequence). Trimming left V 6 bases short and J 1 base short, with 17 bases between. The CDR3 consists of 16 residues.

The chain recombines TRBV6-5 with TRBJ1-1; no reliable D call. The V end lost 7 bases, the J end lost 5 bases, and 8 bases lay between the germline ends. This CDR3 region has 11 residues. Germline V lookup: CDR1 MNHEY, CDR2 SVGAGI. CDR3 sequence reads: CASTMGTEAFF. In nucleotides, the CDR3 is TGTGCCAGCACCATGGGGACTGAAGCTTTCTTT.

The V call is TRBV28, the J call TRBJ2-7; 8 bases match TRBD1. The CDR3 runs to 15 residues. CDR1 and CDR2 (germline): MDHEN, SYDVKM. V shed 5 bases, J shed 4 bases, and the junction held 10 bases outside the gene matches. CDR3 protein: CASSLPGQVNYEQYF. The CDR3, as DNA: TGTGCCAGCAGTCTGCCGGGACAGGTGAATTACGAGCAGTACTTC.

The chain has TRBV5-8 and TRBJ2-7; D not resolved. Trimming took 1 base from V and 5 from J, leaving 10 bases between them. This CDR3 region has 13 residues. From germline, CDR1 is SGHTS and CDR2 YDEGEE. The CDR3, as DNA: TGTGCCAGCAGCTTGTTTCAGGATCACGAGCAGTACTTC. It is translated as CASSLFQDHEQYF.

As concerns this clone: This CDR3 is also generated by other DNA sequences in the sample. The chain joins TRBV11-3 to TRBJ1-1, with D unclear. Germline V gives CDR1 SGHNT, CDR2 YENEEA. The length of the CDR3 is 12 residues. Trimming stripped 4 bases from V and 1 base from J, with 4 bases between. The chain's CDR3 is CASSSGNTEAFF. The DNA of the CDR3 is TGTGCCAGCAGCTCGGGGAACACTGAAGCTTTCTTT.

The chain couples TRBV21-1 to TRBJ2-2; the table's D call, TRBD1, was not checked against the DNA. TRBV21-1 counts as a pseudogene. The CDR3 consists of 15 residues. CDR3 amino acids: CASTLGQGIHGELFF. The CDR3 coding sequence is TGTGCCAGCACTTTAGGACAGGGAATTCACGGGGAGCTGTTTTTT.